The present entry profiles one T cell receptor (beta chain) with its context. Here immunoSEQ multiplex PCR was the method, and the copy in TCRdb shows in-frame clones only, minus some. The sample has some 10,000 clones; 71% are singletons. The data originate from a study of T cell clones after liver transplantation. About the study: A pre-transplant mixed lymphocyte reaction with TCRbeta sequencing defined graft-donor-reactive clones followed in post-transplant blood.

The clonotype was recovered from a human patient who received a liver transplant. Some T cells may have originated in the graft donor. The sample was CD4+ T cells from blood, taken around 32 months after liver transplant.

CDR3 residues: CASSYYPDMNTEAFF. The CDR3 bases are TGTGCCAGCAGTTACTATCCAGATATGAACACTGAAGCTTTCTTT. V is TRBV6-5 and J is TRBJ1-1; D remains ambiguous. V was shortened by 1 base and J by 0 bases, with 9 bases between the two germline ends. The CDR3 extends over 15 amino acids. Per germline, CDR1 MNHEY and CDR2 SVGAGI.